Reported below is one T cell receptor beta chain. This sample was included in a study of control samples from healthy donors and cancer patients. Clones were sequenced by immunoSEQ multiplex PCR, and TCRdb holds only the in-frame ones, with some missing. The table includes approximately 49,000 clones, more than 70% detected once. CDR1 and CDR2 (germline): MDHEN, SYDVKM. V lost 7 bases, J lost 4 bases, and 21 bases lay in between. This CDR3 has 16 amino acids. The chain combines TRBV28 with TRBJ2-3; D is unresolved. This TCR was sampled from a man between 40 and 49 years old with colorectal cancer. Sequenced: PBMCs. CDR3 sequence: CASTSWNAWMSDTQYF. The CDR3 nucleotides are TGTGCCAGCACCTCATGGAACGCCTGGATGTCAGATACGCAGTATTTT.